This is a list of T cell receptor beta chains from one sample in a study of radiation and T cells in renal cell carcinoma. The assay was immunoSEQ multiplex PCR, and TCRdb's table has in-frame clones only and misses some. The sample yields 110,000 to 150,000 clones, about 88% seen once. The input for sequencing was blood, taken from a patient whose treatment included radiotherapy and nephrectomy. Every receptor here comes from a woman aged 50 to 65 with renal cell carcinoma. CDR3s include the opening cysteine and the closing phenylalanine or tryptophan. The D gene is left open where the match is weak. The size entry is marked missing in some rows and otherwise reads once, few, many or a size class.

>TRBJ1-2|TRBV13|TRBD1|-
CASSLGVGQDSYGYTF
TGTGCCAGCAGCTTAGGCGTCGGACAGGACTCCTATGGCTACACCTTC
>TRBJ2-3|TRBV5-1|-|-
CASSTDRFTDTQYF
TGCGCCAGCAGCACGGACAGATTCACAGATACGCAGTATTTT
>TRBJ1-6|TRBV7-8|-|-
CASSLRRGGDSPLHF
TGTGCCAGCAGCTTACGTCGGGGCGGGGATTCACCCCTCCACTTT
>TRBJ1-1|TRBV7-9|TRBD1|-
CASIRQGVTEAFF
TGTGCCAGCATCAGACAGGGGGTCACTGAAGCTTTCTTT
>TRBJ1-2|TRBV7-8|-|-
CASSLGGRLNYGYTF
TGTGCCAGCAGCTTAGGTGGCAGACTTAACTATGGCTACACCTTC
>TRBJ1-5|TRBV9|-|-
CASSPDSYSNQPQHF
TGTGCCAGCAGCCCCGACAGTTATAGCAATCAGCCCCAGCATTTT
>TRBJ2-5|TRBV7-2|TRBD1|-
CASSGRQGWETQYF
TGTGCCAGCAGCGGTCGACAGGGGTGGGAGACCCAGTACTTC
>TRBJ2-3|TRBV19|-|-
CASSIDITDTQYF
TGTGCCAGTAGTATAGATATAACAGATACGCAGTATTTT
>TRBJ2-3|TRBV29-1|-|-
CSDLWGDTQYF
TGCAGCGACCTCTGGGGGGATACGCAGTATTTT
>TRBJ2-7|TRBV15|-|once
CATRGEYSYEQYF
TGTGCCACCCGGGGCGAATACTCCTACGAGCAGTACTTC
>TRBJ2-2|TRBV7-6|TRBD1|-
CASSRQGNGELFF
TGTGCCAGCAGCCGACAGGGCAACGGGGAGCTGTTTTTT
>TRBJ2-5|TRBV9|TRBD2|-
CASSVGGSGGQETQYF
TGTGCCAGCAGCGTAGGGGGTAGCGGGGGACAAGAGACCCAGTACTTC
>TRBJ1-4|TRBV5-1|TRBD1|-
CASSLQPGQAEKLFF
TGCGCCAGCAGTCTTCAACCGGGACAGGCGGAAAAACTGTTTTTT
>TRBJ1-6|TRBV7-2|-|once
CASSPGHLSYNSPLHF
TGTGCCAGCAGCCCGGGACATCTATCCTATAATTCACCCCTCCACTTT
>TRBJ2-2|TRBV4-3|TRBD2|-
CASSQFSGGNTGELFF
TGCGCCAGCAGCCAATTTAGCGGGGGGAACACCGGGGAGCTGTTTTTT
>TRBJ1-3|TRBV5-1|-|once
CASSWTFGNTIYF
TGCGCCAGCAGCTGGACTTTTGGAAACACCATATATTTT
>TRBJ2-1|TRBV4-2|TRBD2|-
CASSQDGVAGYNEQFF
TGTGCCAGCAGCCAAGATGGGGTAGCGGGGTACAATGAGCAGTTCTTC
>TRBJ1-2|TRBV7-9|-|once
CASTNANGPNLMYGYTF
TGTGCCAGCACCAACGCTAATGGGCCGAACCTGATGTATGGCTACACCTTC
>TRBJ1-5|TRBV5-8|-|-
CASSGGQRAGYSNQPQHF
TGTGCCAGCAGCGGGGGACAACGGGCGGGCTATAGCAATCAGCCCCAGCATTTT
>TRBJ2-1|TRBV6-5|TRBD1|-
CASTLDRGANNEQFF
TGTGCCAGCACCCTCGACAGGGGGGCGAACAATGAGCAGTTCTTC
>TRBJ1-4|TRBV7-2|-|-
CASSLEAGTNEKLFF
TGTGCCAGCAGCTTAGAGGCAGGGACTAATGAAAAACTGTTTTTT
>TRBJ2-5|TRBV6-1|TRBD1|-
CASSNTGVETQYF
TGTGCCAGCAGCAATACAGGGGTAGAGACCCAGTACTTC
>TRBJ2-1|TRBV9|TRBD2|few
CASSSPGAGGSFSSYNEQFF
TGTGCCAGCAGCTCCCCCGGAGCGGGGGGTTCATTCAGCTCCTACAATGAGCAGTTCTTC
>TRBJ2-1|TRBV19|TRBD1|-
CASSTYPGQGASGEQFF
TGTGCCAGTAGCACCTATCCGGGACAGGGGGCTTCTGGAGAGCAGTTCTTC
>TRBJ1-6|TRBV10-3|TRBD1|-
CAISGQGADSPLHF
TGTGCCATCAGCGGACAGGGGGCAGATTCACCCCTCCACTTT
>TRBJ2-3|TRBV7-2|TRBD1|-
CASSLRTGGTDTQYF
TGTGCCAGCAGCTTAAGGACAGGCGGTACAGATACGCAGTATTTT
>TRBJ1-2|TRBV5-4|-|-
CASSLPGTTDLGGYTF
TGTGCCAGCAGCCTACCCGGGACCACGGACCTGGGTGGCTACACCTTC